This TCR beta chain was retrieved from a study of early T cells in non-severe SARS-CoV-2 infection. Study information: The authors sequenced bulk RNA from unsorted whole blood, leaving chains unpaired.

CDR1 MDHEN and CDR2 SYDVKM come from the germline V gene. The CDR3 length is 11 residues. The V end lost 4 bases, the J end lost 9 bases, and 8 bases lay between the germline ends. Each cDNA molecule carried a unique molecular identifier. TCRdb reanalysed the 5' RACE reads using MiXCR and keeps one entry per CDR3 protein. The data show approximately 84,000 distinct CDR3 sequences, about 13% seen once. Turning to this clonotype: The target antigen is unknown.

Findings and limits, study-wide: Matching results from VDJdb favored anti-spike CD8 responses, leaving private and CD4 specificities undetected.

The receptor was derived from an adult who was a healthcare worker with PCR-confirmed SARS-CoV-2 infection or an uninfected control (not recorded which). The source material was whole blood. This chain links TRBV28 with TRBJ2-3; D gene ambiguous. The CDR3 reads CASSWSSTQYF. CDR3 DNA: TGTGCCAGCAGTTGGAGTTCCACGCAGTATTTT.